This record looks at one T cell receptor beta chain sequence and its context. This record belongs to a study of blood T cell repertoires in COVID-19. Germline V gene sequence: CDR1 SNHLY, CDR2 FYNNEI. Deletions cut 8 bases from V and 5 bases from J, with 18 bases between. The CDR3 consists of 14 residues. Generated by immunoSEQ multiplex PCR, the TCRdb table keeps only in-frame clones and is missing some. The sample lists about 84,000 clones; around 80% were seen once. This receptor was obtained from a man in his 70s with acute or convalescent COVID-19. V and J are TRBV2 and TRBJ1-1; a weak D match, TRBD1 (6 bases). Sequenced: peripheral blood. The CDR3, as DNA: TGTGCCAGCCGATTACAGGGACGGCGGACTGAAGCTTTCTTT. It is translated as CASRLQGRRTEAFF.